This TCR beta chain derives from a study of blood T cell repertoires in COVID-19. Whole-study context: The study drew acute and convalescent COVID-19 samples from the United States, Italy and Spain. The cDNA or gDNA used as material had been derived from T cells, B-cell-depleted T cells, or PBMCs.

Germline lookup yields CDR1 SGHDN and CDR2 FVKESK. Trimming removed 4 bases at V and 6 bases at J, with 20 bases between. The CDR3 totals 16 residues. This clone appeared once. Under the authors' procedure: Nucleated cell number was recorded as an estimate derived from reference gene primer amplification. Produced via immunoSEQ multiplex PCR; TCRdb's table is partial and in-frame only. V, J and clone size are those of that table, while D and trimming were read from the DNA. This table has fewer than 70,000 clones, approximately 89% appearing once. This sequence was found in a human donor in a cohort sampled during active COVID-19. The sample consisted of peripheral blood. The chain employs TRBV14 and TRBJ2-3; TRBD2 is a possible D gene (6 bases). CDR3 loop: CASSPSVWGVRDTQYF. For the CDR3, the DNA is TGTGCCAGCAGCCCCTCAGTATGGGGGGTCAGGGATACGCAGTATTTT.